Following are 23 T cell receptor beta chains from one sample sequenced in a study of blood T cell repertoires in COVID-19. TCRdb's table, derived via immunoSEQ multiplex PCR, lists solely in-frame clones and lacks some. The sample contains approximately 300,000 clones, about 85% of which appear only once. The sequenced sample was PBMCs or T cells enriched from blood (not recorded which). All receptors derive from a young woman who had been exposed to COVID-19.

The chain has TRBV18 and TRBJ2-5, with 7 bases aligning to TRBD2. Germline assignment: CDR1 KGHSH and CDR2 LQKENI. CDR3 length equals 14 residues. J lost 5 bases, V lost 3 bases, and 6 bases had no gene match. Here the CDR3 reads CASSPTTSMETQYF. The CDR3 region has the DNA TGTGCCAGCTCACCGACGACTAGCATGGAGACCCAGTACTTC.

The gene calls are TRBV12-3 or TRBV12-4 and TRBJ1-2; TRBD1 matches 10 bases. The ends lost 6 bases at V and 8 bases at J; junction bases unmatched: 6. This CDR3 has 13 residues. This CDR3 reads CASSSGTGEGYTF. CDR3 coding DNA: TGTGCCAGCAGCTCCGGGACAGGGGAAGGCTACACCTTC.

This clone came up once. The chain uses TRBV18 and TRBJ2-6, with D hard to call. The CDR3 length is 19 residues. Trimming took 2 bases from V and 0 from J, leaving 17 bases between them. The V gene's germline CDR1 is KGHSH and CDR2 LQKENI. CDR3 nucleotides: TGTGCCAGCTCACCAGTATTCGTACAGCCCCACTCTGGGGCCAACGTCCTGACTTTC. It is translated as CASSPVFVQPHSGANVLTF.

The gene calls are TRBV2 and TRBJ2-2; 8 nucleotides align to TRBD2. Germline loops: CDR1 SNHLY, CDR2 FYNNEI. V was clipped by 2 bases and J by 4 bases; unmatched bases: 9. The CDR3 covers 17 residues. This CDR3 reads CASSEFGGGLGTGELFF. The CDR3 coding sequence is TGTGCCAGCAGTGAATTCGGGGGGGGCCTGGGCACCGGGGAGCTGTTTTTT. Full variable domain (rest looked up from reference TRBV2 and TRBJ2-2): EPEVTQTPSHQVTQMGQEVILRCVPISNHLYFYWYRQILGQKVEFLVSFYNNEISEKSEIFDDQFSVERPDGSNFTLKIRSTKLEDSAMYFCASSEFGGGLGTGELFFGEGSRLTVL.

The chain uses TRBV2 and TRBJ2-7; tentative D call: TRBD2 (6 bases). CDR1 is SNHLY and CDR2 is FYNNEI in the germline V gene. The CDR3 spans 15 residues. V was shortened by 2 bases and J by 5 bases, with 16 bases between the two germline ends. CDR3 DNA sequence: TGTGCCAGCAGTGAACTGGGAGGATCCCTTCACGAGCAGTACTTC. Translating it yields CASSELGGSLHEQYF.

V is TRBV5-1 and J is TRBJ2-1, with TRBD2 matching over 12 bases. The CDR3 sequence is 19 residues long. Per germline, CDR1 SGHRS and CDR2 YFSETQ. With 5 bases clipped from V and 6 bases from J, the junction kept 18 bases outside the gene matches. DNA of the CDR3: TGCGCCAGCAGGCCGGGACACGTGGCCCTAGCGGGAGGGCCCAATGAGCAGTTCTTC. Its translation is CASRPGHVALAGGPNEQFF. Using reference TRBV5-1 and TRBJ2-1 for the parts outside the CDR3, the full variable domain is KAGVTQTPRYLIKTRGQQVTLSCSPISGHRSVSWYQQTPGQGLQFLFEYFSETQRNKGNFPGRFSGRQFSNSRSEMNVSTLELGDSALYLCASRPGHVALAGGPNEQFFGPGTRLTVL.

This clone has only one observation. V gene TRBV28 combines with J gene TRBJ1-1; 8 nucleotides match TRBD1. This CDR3 region has 15 residues. With V trimmed by 5 bases and J by 7 bases, 12 bases remained unmatched. Germline-derived CDR1 and CDR2 are MDHEN and SYDVKM. This CDR3 reads CASSPPTGTGREAFF. DNA of the CDR3: TGTGCCAGCAGTCCACCTACCGGGACAGGCCGTGAAGCTTTCTTT.

V gene TRBV7-2 combines with J gene TRBJ2-7, with a tentative D call TRBD1 (6 bases). CDR3 length: 14 amino acids. The germline CDR1 and CDR2 sequences are SGHTA and FQGNSA. The ends were cut back, 6 bases at V and 4 bases at J, with 16 bases in the middle. DNA of the CDR3: TGTGCCAGCAGATATGACAGGTCCTCTTACGAGCAGTACTTC. Translated: CASRYDRSSYEQYF.

The chain couples TRBV7-3 to TRBJ2-3, with 9 bases matching TRBD1. Germline-derived CDR1 and CDR2 are SGHTA and FQGTGA. After removal of 6 bases from V and 5 bases from J, the junction contained 3 bases not matched to a gene. The CDR3 totals 13 residues. Here the CDR3 DNA reads TGTGCCAGCAGACAGGGGGCGAAAGATACGCAGTATTTT. This gives the protein CASRQGAKDTQYF.

V usage is TRBV28 and J usage is TRBJ2-5; tentatively, D is TRBD2 (5 bases). CDR1 and CDR2 (germline): MDHEN, SYDVKM. V was cut by 6 bases and J by 0 bases, with 11 bases left in between. The length of the CDR3 is 14 residues. In nucleotides, the CDR3 is TGTGCCAGCAGACCACTGACTAACCAAGAGACCCAGTACTTC. Translation: CASRPLTNQETQYF.

The CDR3 is CASSTITGNTEAFF. The CDR3 nucleotides read TGTGCCAGCAGCACAATTACAGGGAACACTGAAGCTTTCTTT. The rearrangement links TRBV9 to TRBJ1-1, with D maybe TRBD1 (5 bases). This CDR3 has 14 amino acids. The V gene's germline CDR1 is SGDLS and CDR2 YYNGEE. Trimming removed 4 bases from V and 1 base from J, with 11 bases in between.

The rearrangement links TRBV5-5 to TRBJ2-3; D ambiguous. The V gene's germline CDR1 is SGHKS and CDR2 YYEKEE (reference sequence). V lost 4 bases and J 2 bases, leaving 5 bases between the germline ends. The CDR3 is 12 amino acids. The CDR3 DNA reads as TGTGCCAGCAGCCCTAACACAGATACGCAGTATTTT. Residues: CASSPNTDTQYF.

This chain uses TRBV4-1 with TRBJ2-7; 7 bases match TRBD1. Germline CDR1 and CDR2: MGHRA and YSYEKL. With V trimmed by 2 bases and J by 12 bases, 13 bases remained unmatched. This CDR3 spans 14 amino acids. CDR3 residues: CASSQLGQSQMRYF. The CDR3, as DNA: TGCGCCAGCAGCCAATTGGGACAGTCCCAGATGCGGTACTTC.

In this sample, this clone turned up once. This rearrangement joins TRBV30 to TRBJ1-1; D remains ambiguous. With 2 bases removed from V and 4 bases from J, the gap between germline ends came to 14 bases. The CDR3 consists of 14 residues. Germline-derived CDR1 and CDR2 are GTSNPN and SVGIG (reference sequence). The CDR3 loop is CAWSKMGGGTEAFF. The CDR3, as DNA: TGTGCCTGGAGTAAGATGGGAGGTGGCACTGAAGCTTTCTTT.

This clone has a single count. The J gene is TRBJ2-1, the V gene TRBV3-1 (or the pseudogene TRBV3-2); TRBD1 matches 8 bases. The CDR3 has 16 residues. Germline CDR1 is LGHDT and CDR2 is YNNKEL (reference sequence). With V trimmed by 2 bases and J by 8 bases, 11 bases remained unmatched. The CDR3 spells CASSQPKGQGSDEQFF. The CDR3 nucleotides are TGTGCCAGCAGCCAACCGAAAGGACAGGGAAGCGATGAGCAGTTCTTC.

The chain recombines TRBV12-3 or TRBV12-4 with TRBJ1-1; D uncertain. V lost 1 base and J lost 10, with 7 bases in between. The CDR3 runs 11 residues. The CDR3: CASSLGARAFF. CDR3 in DNA: TGTGCCAGCAGTTTAGGGGCGCGAGCTTTCTTT.

Only one count was recorded for this clone. The chain carries TRBV27 and TRBJ2-7; 10 nucleotides agree with TRBD2. The germline V gene has CDR1 MNHEY and CDR2 SMNVEV (reference sequence). This CDR3 contains 15 residues. The ends lost 3 bases at V and 2 bases at J; junction bases unmatched: 4. The CDR3 sequence: CASSFSSGGPYEQYF. CDR3 nucleotide sequence: TGTGCCAGCAGTTTTTCTAGCGGGGGACCCTACGAGCAGTACTTC.

This clone was detected only a few times. The chain uses TRBV18 and TRBJ1-6, with a weak D call TRBD1 (6 bases). Germline V CDR1 and CDR2: KGHSH, LQKENI. V was pared by 0 bases and J by 10 bases, with 16 bases between. This CDR3 region has 16 residues. The CDR3 is CASSPPNRVRPSPLHF. DNA of the CDR3: TGTGCCAGCTCACCACCTAACAGGGTCCGGCCCTCACCCCTCCACTTT. The variable domain in full, completed from reference TRBV18 and TRBJ1-6, reads NAGVMQNPRHLVRRRGQEARLRCSPMKGHSHVYWYRQLPEEGLKFMVYLQKENIIDESGMPKERFSAEFPKEGPSILRIQQVVRGDSAAYFCASSPPNRVRPSPLHFGNGTRLTVT.

The chain recombines TRBV5-1 with TRBJ2-7, with D tentatively TRBD1 (5 bases). Trimming removed 4 bases from V and 7 bases from J, with 18 bases in between. Germline lookup yields CDR1 SGHRS and CDR2 YFSETQ. This CDR3 spans 14 amino acids. CDR3 protein: CASSLGQGEWEQYF. The CDR3 region has the DNA TGCGCCAGCAGCCTGGGCCAGGGTGAGTGGGAGCAGTACTTC.

J is TRBJ2-1 and V is TRBV18; 9 positions match TRBD1. Germline V lookup: CDR1 KGHSH, CDR2 LQKENI. V dropped 3 bases and J dropped 9; count of bases not matched to a gene: 15. The CDR3 length is 17 residues. The CDR3 here is CASSPNNRGHRWTEQFF. The CDR3 DNA reads as TGTGCCAGCTCACCTAACAACAGGGGGCATCGGTGGACTGAGCAGTTCTTC.

The CDR3 region is CASSPDSNYGYTF. The CDR3 coding sequence is TGTGCCAGCAGTCCGGACAGCAACTATGGCTACACCTTC. The rearrangement uses TRBV28 and TRBJ1-2, with D tentatively TRBD1 (6 bases). The V end was cut by 5 bases, the J end by 2 bases, with 9 bases between. Germline V gene lookup returns CDR1 MDHEN and CDR2 SYDVKM. The CDR3 sequence is 13 residues long.

This clone was seen a handful of times. V is TRBV5-4 and J is TRBJ2-7, with TRBD2 identical over 7 bases. CDR1 is SGHNT, CDR2 YYREEE, per germline (reference sequence). V dropped 4 bases and J dropped 2; count of bases not matched to a gene: 9. The CDR3 is 15 residues long. The CDR3 here is CASSPSSGAPYEQYF. The CDR3 DNA reads TGTGCCAGCAGCCCTTCTAGCGGAGCCCCCTACGAGCAGTACTTC.

The chain is built from TRBV7-9 and TRBJ2-5; 7 bases line up with TRBD1. The CDR3 loop spans 14 amino acids. The ends lost 4 bases at V and 2 bases at J; junction bases unmatched: 4. Germline CDR1 SEHNR, CDR2 FQNEAQ (reference sequence). Here the CDR3 DNA reads TGTGCCAGCAGCTCGGGACAGATTCAAGAGACCCAGTACTTC. Its translation: CASSSGQIQETQYF.